This TCR beta chain was recorded in a study of OX40 agonist ivuxolimab in advanced cancers. Profiling relied on immunoSEQ multiplex PCR, and the TCRdb table lists in-frame clones only, not all of them. The sample holds roughly 70,000 clones, roughly 80% seen once. In germline, CDR1 is SGHAT, CDR2 FQNNGV. Trimming removed 4 bases from V and 0 bases from J; junction bases left unmatched: 9. The CDR3 is 17 residues long. Material: CD4+ or CD8+ T cells sorted from blood, obtained in a trial of the OX40 agonist ivuxolimab. V gene TRBV11-2 combines with J gene TRBJ2-7, with 10 bases aligning to TRBD1. The sequence derives from an adult with an advanced solid tumor such as melanoma, head and neck, liver or kidney cancer. The chain's CDR3 is CASSWGLRDRGSYEQYF. As DNA, the CDR3 is TGTGCCAGCAGCTGGGGGCTCCGGGACAGGGGCTCCTACGAGCAGTACTTC.